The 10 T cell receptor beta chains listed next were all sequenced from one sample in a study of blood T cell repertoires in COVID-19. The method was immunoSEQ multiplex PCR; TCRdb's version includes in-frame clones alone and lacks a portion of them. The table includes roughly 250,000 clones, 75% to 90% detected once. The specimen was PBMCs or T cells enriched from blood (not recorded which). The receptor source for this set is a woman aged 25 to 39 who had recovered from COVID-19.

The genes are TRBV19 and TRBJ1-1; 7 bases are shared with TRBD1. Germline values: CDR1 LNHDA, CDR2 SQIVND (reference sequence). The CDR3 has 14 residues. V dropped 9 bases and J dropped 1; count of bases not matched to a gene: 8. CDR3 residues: CASLRTGENTEAFF. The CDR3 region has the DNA TGTGCCAGCCTGCGGACAGGAGAGAACACTGAAGCTTTCTTT.

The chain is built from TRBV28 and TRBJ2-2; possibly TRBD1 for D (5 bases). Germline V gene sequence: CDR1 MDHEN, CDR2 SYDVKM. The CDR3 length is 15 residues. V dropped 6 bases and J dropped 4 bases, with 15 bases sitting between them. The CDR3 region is CASSQAQVGTGELFF. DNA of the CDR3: TGTGCCAGCAGCCAGGCACAGGTCGGCACCGGGGAGCTGTTTTTT.

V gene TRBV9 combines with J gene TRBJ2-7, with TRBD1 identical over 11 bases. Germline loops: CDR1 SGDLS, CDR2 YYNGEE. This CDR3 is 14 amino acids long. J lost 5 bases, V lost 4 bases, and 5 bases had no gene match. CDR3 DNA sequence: TGTGCCAGCAGCTCGGGACAGGGGGTACACGAGCAGTACTTC. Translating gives CASSSGQGVHEQYF. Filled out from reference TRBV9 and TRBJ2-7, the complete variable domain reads DSGVTQTPKHLITATGQRVTLRCSPRSGDLSVYWYQQSLDQGLQFLIQYYNGEERAKGNILERFSAQQFPDLHSELNLSSLELGDSALYFCASSSGQGVHEQYFGPGTRLTVT.

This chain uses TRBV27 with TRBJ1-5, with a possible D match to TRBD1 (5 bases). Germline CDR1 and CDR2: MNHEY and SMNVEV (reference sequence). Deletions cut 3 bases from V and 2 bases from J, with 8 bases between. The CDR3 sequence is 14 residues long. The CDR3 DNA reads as TGTGCCAGCAGTTTCGGCAGGGGCAATCAGCCCCAGCATTTT. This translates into CASSFGRGNQPQHF.

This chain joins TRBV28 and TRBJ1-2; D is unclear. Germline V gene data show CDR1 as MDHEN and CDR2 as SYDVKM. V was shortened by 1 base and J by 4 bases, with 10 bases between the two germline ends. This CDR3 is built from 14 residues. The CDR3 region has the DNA TGTGCCAGCAGTTTATCGGGGATAGGCTATGGCTACACCTTC. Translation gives CASSLSGIGYGYTF.

The CDR3 DNA reads TGTGCCAGTAGTACGACAGGGGGCCGTTCACCCCTCCACTTT. This encodes CASSTTGGRSPLHF. The chain recombines TRBV19 with TRBJ1-6, with 10 bases aligning to TRBD1. Trimming cost V 4 bases and J 9 bases; bases outside gene matches: 3. Looked up from germline, CDR1 is LNHDA and CDR2 is SQIVND (reference sequence). CDR3 length: 14 residues.

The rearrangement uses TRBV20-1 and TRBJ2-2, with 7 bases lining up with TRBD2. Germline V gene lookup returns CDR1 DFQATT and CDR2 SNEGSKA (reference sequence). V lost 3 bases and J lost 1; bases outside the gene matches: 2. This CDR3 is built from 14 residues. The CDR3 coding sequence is TGCAGTGCTAGTACGGGAGGGAACACCGGGGAGCTGTTTTTT. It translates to CSASTGGNTGELFF.

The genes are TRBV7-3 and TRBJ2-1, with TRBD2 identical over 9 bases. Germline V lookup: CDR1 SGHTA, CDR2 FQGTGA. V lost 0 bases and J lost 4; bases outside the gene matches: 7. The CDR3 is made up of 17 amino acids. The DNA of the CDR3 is TGTGCCAGCAGCTTAACCGGGACTAGCTGGGCGTACAATGAGCAGTTCTTC. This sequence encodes CASSLTGTSWAYNEQFF.

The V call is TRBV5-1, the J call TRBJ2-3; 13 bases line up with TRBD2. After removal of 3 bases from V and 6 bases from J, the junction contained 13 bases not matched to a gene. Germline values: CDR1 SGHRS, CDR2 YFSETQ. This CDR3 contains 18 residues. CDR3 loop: CASSSLNGLAGEADTQYF. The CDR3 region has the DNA TGCGCCAGCAGCTCATTGAATGGACTAGCGGGAGAGGCGGATACGCAGTATTTT.

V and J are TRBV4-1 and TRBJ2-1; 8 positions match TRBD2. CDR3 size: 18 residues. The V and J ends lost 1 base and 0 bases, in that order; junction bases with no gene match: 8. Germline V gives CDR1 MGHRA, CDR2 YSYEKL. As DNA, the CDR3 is TGCGCCAGCAGCCAAGGCGGCATAGCGGGATACTCCTACAATGAGCAGTTCTTC. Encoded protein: CASSQGGIAGYSYNEQFF.